This T cell receptor (beta chain) was captured in a study of T cells after yellow fever vaccination (dated by TCRdb to between 2018 and 2021). With regard to the full study: The SMART-Seq v4 Ultra Low Input RNA kit was used to prepare libraries from fractions with low cell numbers. To track T-cell clones before and after primary and booster YFV17D yellow fever vaccination, bulk TCR alpha and beta repertoires were sequenced longitudinally. Two healthy male donors made up the cohort, one aged 18 to 30 years and the other aged 30 to 40 years. Blood was drawn at multiple timepoints before and after primary and secondary immunization, with bulk PBMC replicates and cell subsets isolated.

According to the study, the label for this sample's treatment or condition signals: live attenuated yellow fever vaccine strain. PBMCs were isolated from peripheral blood using a standard Ficoll-Paque protocol. Dynabeads CD4 and CD8 positive selection kits were used to isolate CD4 and CD8 T-cell fractions. RNA was extracted with TriZol from bulk PBMCs, CD4 and CD8 fractions, and dextramer-positive and dextramer-negative fractions. This clonotype came up many times. Its antigen is currently not known. Per-base quality was not reported, and no clone a single base away is much larger than it. TCR cDNA was synthesized by 5'RACE template switching, through which a universal primer site and unique molecular identifiers were introduced. Priming of cDNA synthesis was performed from both the TCR alpha and TCR beta constant segments. Library amplification used two PCR steps, and the second PCR step added sample barcodes and sequencing adapters. Sequencing of the libraries was done on either Illumina HiSeq 2500 (2x100 bp) or NovaSeq (2x150 bp). Regarding the original processing steps: MIGEC handled demultiplexing of reads and collapsing into UMI consensus sequences, while MiXCR performed V(D)J alignment. Clonotypes responding to the vaccine were identified with edgeR on replicate PBMC samples, with the criteria of FDR below 0.01 and a log2 fold change above 5 up to day 15. Each bulk clonotype received a CD4 or CD8 identity based on whether the sequenced CD4 or CD8 repertoire contained that clonotype at higher abundance. TCRdb itself trimmed the public reads at Q25 with fastp, ran MiXCR and retained productive beta chains. Each record represents a unique CDR3 protein, reported with the most common genes and DNA among its rows. None of the V and J calls come from the authors' own analysis; TCRdb made them. Across this sample there are roughly 160,000 distinct CDR3 sequences, with more than 5.5% seen only once. Jointly, the top ten make up approximately 2.5% of the sample.

Looking up the germline V gene (reference sequence) yields CDR1 SGHNT and CDR2 YYREEE. V is clipped by 2 bases and J by 3 bases, and the sequence between their germline boundaries is 8 bases long. From the cysteine up to the phenylalanine, the CDR3 has a length of 13 residues. The sequence is cut down to CDR3 DNA, 39 bases in frame from base 1. Study-wide findings and limitations: The secondary T-cell response was weaker than the primary response but faster, peaking on day 5 instead of day 15. After the booster, most of the clones that had expanded following primary vaccination were detected again (roughly 96% of CD4 and around 87% of CD8), which suggests that memory was broadly maintained. A small share of clonotypes occurred in both CD4 and CD8 compartments, likely arising from convergent recombination. Because only a couple of donors were included in the study, the extent to which the findings can be generalized is limited. Computational filtering was required because FACS-sorted repertoires could contain abundant contaminating clonotypes from the bulk population.

The clonotype was recovered from a man aged 18-30 years who received the YFV17D yellow fever vaccine. Recombination joined TRBV5-4 with TRBJ1-2, with the identity of the D gene unclear. Source: CD4+ T cells sorted from PBMCs, taken around 5 days after the first yellow fever vaccination. The DNA is TGTGCCAGCAGCTTCGAGAGGGACTATGGCTACACCTTC. It specifies CASSFERDYGYTF.